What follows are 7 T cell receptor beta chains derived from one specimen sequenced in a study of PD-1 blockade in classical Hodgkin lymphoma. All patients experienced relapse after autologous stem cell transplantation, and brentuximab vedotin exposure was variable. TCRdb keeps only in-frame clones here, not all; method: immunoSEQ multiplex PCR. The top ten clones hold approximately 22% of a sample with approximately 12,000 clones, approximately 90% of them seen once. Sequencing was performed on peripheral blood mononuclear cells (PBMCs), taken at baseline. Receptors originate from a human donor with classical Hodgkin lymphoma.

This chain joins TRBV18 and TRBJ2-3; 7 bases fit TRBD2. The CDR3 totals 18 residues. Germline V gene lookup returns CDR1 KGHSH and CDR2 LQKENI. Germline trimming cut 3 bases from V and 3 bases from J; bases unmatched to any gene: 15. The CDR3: CASSPKLRAARGTDTQYF. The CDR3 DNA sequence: TGTGCCAGCTCACCGAAACTACGGGCCGCGCGGGGGACAGATACGCAGTATTTT.

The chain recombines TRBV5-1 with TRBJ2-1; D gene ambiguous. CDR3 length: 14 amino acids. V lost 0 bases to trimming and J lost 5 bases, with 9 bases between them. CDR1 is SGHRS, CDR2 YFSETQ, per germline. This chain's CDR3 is CASSLDVENNEQFF. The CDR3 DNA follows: TGCGCCAGCAGCTTGGACGTCGAAAACAATGAGCAGTTCTTC.

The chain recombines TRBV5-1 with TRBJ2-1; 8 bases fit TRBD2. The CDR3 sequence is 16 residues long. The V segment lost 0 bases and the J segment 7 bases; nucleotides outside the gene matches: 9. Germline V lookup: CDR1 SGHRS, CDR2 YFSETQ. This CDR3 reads CASSLELAGRGNEQFF. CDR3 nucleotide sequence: TGCGCCAGCAGCTTGGAATTAGCGGGACGTGGGAATGAGCAGTTCTTC.

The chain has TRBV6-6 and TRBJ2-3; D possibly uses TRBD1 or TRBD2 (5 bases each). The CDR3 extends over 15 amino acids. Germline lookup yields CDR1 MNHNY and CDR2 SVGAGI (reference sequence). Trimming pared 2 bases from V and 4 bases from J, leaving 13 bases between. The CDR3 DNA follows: TGTGCCAGCAGTTACCCCGGGGCAGGGCCAGATACGCAGTATTTT. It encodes CASSYPGAGPDTQYF.

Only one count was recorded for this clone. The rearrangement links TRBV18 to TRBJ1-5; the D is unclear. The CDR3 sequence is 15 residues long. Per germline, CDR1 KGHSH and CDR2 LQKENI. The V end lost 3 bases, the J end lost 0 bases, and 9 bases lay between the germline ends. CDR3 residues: CASSPRDYSNQPQHF. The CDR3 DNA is TGTGCCAGCTCACCGAGGGATTATAGCAATCAGCCCCAGCATTTT.

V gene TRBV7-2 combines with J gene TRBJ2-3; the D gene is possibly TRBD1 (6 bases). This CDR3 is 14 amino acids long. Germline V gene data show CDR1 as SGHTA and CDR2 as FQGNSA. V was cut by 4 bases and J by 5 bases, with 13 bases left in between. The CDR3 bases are TGTGCCAGCAGCTCGTCTCAGGGGCAAGATACGCAGTATTTT. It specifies CASSSSQGQDTQYF.

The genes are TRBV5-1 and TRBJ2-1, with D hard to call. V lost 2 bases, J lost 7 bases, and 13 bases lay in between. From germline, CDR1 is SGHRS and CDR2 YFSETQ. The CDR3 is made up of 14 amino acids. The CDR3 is CASSLGSEMNEQFF. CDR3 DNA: TGCGCCAGCAGCTTAGGATCTGAGATGAATGAGCAGTTCTTC.